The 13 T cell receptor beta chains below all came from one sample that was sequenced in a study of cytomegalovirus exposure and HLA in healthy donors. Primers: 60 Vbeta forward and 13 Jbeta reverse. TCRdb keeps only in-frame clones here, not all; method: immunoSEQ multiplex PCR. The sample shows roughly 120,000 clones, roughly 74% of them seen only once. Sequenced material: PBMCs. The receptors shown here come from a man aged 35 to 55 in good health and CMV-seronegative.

CDR3 sequence reads: CAISVTSGGLNEQFF. CDR3 DNA: TGTGCCATCAGTGTAACTAGCGGGGGGTTAAATGAGCAGTTCTTC. The V and J genes are TRBV10-3 and TRBJ2-1; TRBD2 aligns across 12 bases. This CDR3 has 15 residues. CDR1 and CDR2 from the germline V gene are ENHRY and SYGVKD. V was pared by 4 bases and J by 7 bases, with 5 bases of the junction left unmatched.

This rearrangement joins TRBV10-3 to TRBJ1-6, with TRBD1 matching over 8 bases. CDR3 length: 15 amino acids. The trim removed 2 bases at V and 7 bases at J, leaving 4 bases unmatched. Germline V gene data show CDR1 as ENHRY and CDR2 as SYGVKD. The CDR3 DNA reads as TGTGCCATCAGTGAGCCGACAGGGGACAATTCACCCCTCCACTTT. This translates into CAISEPTGDNSPLHF.

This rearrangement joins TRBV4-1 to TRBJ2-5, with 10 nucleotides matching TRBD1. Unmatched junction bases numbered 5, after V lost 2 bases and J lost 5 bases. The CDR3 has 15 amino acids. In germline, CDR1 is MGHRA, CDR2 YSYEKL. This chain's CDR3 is CASSQLGQGTETQYF. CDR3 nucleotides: TGCGCCAGCAGCCAATTGGGACAGGGGACGGAGACCCAGTACTTC.

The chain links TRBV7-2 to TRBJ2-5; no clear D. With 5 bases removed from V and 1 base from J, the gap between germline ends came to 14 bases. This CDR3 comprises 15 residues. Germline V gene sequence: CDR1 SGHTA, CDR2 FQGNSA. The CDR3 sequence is CASSPTQDIQETQYF. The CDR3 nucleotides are TGTGCCAGCAGCCCAACACAAGACATCCAAGAGACCCAGTACTTC.

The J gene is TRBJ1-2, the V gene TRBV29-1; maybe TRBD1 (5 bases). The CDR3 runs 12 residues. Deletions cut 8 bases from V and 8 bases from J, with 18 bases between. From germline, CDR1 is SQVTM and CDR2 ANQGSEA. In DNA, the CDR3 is TGCAGCTGTACAACGGGGGGTGGGGGCTACACCTTC. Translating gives CSCTTGGGGYTF.

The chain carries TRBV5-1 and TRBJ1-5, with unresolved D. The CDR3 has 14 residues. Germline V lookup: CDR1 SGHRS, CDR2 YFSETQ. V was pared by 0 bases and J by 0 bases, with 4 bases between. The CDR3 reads CASSLDYSNQPQHF. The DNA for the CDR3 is TGCGCCAGCAGCTTGGACTATAGCAATCAGCCCCAGCATTTT.

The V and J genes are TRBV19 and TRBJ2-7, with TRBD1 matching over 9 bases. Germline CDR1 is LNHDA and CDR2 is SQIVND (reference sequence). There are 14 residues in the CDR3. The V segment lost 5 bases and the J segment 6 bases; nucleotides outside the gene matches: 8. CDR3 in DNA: TGTGCCAGTAGTTCCGGGACAGGGAACAGCGAGCAGTACTTC. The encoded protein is CASSSGTGNSEQYF.

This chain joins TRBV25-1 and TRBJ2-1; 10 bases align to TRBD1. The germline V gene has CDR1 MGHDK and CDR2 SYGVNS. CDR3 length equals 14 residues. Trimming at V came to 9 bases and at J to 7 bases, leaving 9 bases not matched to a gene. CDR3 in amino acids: CASRGDRGSNEQFF. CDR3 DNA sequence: TGTGCCAGTAGAGGGGACAGGGGATCGAATGAGCAGTTCTTC. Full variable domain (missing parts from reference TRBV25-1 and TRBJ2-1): EADIYQTPRYLVIGTGKKITLECSQTMGHDKMYWYQQDPGMELHLIHYSYGVNSTEKGDLSSESTVSRIRTEHFPLTLESARPSHTSQYLCASRGDRGSNEQFFGPGTRLTVL.

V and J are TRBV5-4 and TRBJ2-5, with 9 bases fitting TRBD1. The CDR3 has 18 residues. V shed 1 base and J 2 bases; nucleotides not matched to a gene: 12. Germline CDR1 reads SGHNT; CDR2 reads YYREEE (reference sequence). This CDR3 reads CASSLRDRVEWGQETQYF. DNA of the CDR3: TGTGCCAGCAGCTTGCGGGACAGGGTTGAGTGGGGGCAAGAGACCCAGTACTTC. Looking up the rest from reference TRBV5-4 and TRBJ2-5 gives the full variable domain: ETGVTQSPTHLIKTRGQQVTLRCSSQSGHNTVSWYQQALGQGPQFIFQYYREEENGRGNFPPRFSGLQFPNYSSELNVNALELDDSALYLCASSLRDRVEWGQETQYFGPGTRLLVL.

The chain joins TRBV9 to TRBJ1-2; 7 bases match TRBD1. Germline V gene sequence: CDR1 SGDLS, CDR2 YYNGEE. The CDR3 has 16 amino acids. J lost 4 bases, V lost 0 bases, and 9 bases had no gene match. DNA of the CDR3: TGTGCCAGCAGCGTAGATGATCGTGGGGACAGCTATGGCTACACCTTC. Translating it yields CASSVDDRGDSYGYTF. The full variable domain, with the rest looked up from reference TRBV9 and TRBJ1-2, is DSGVTQTPKHLITATGQRVTLRCSPRSGDLSVYWYQQSLDQGLQFLIQYYNGEERAKGNILERFSAQQFPDLHSELNLSSLELGDSALYFCASSVDDRGDSYGYTFGSGTRLTVV.

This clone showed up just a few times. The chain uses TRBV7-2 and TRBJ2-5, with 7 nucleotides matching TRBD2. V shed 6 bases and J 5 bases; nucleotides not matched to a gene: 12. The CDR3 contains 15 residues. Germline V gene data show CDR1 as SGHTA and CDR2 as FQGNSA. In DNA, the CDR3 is TGTGCCAGCAGTTATAAGGAGGGGAGGGTGGAGACCCAGTACTTC. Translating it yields CASSYKEGRVETQYF.

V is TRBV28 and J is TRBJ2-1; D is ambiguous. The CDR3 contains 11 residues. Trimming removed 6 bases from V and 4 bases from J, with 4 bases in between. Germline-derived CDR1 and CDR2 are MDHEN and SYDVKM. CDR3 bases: TGTGCCAGCAGCCGTTACAATGAGCAGTTCTTC. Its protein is CASSRYNEQFF. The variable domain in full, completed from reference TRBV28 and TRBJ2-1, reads DVKVTQSSRYLVKRTGEKVFLECVQDMDHENMFWYRQDPGLGLRLIYFSYDVKMKEKGDIPEGYSVSREKKERFSLILESASTNQTSMYLCASSRYNEQFFGPGTRLTVL.

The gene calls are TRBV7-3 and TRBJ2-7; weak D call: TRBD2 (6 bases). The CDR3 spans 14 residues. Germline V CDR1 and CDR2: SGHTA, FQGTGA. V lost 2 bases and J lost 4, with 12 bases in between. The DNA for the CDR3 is TGTGCCAGCAGCTTACAGACCGGGAGATACGAGCAGTACTTC. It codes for CASSLQTGRYEQYF.